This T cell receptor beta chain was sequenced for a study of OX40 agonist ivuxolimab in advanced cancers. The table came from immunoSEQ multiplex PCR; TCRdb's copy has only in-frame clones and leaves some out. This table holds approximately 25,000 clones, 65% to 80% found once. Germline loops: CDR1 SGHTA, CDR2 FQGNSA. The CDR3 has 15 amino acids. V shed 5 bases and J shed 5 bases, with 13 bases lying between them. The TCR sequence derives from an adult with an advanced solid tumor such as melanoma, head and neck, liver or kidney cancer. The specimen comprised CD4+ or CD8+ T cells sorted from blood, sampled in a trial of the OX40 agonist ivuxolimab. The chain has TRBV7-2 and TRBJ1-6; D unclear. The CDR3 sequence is CASSPPSGDNSPLHF. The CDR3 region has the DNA TGTGCCAGCAGCCCCCCGAGCGGGGATAATTCACCCCTCCACTTT.